The 2 T cell receptor beta chains listed next were all sequenced from one sample in a study of Ad26.COV2.S vaccination and SARS-CoV-2 variants (dated by TCRdb to the early 2020s). Read against the paper, the sample's treatment or condition label means: about 20 received Ad26.COV2.S at low or high dose, single or two shots; five or six received placebo; per-sample allocation not given. Repertoires of vaccine and placebo recipients were sequenced from samples collected on day 63 after the first injection. Libraries came from the immunoSEQ multiplex PCR assay. Entries here come from immuneACCESS through TCRdb and include only in-frame sequences with V and J called. Some clones fail to appear in such tables; in the studies checked, an unresolved V gene covers under half of the shortfall, and the cause of the remainder is unknown. Here the sample has about 460,000 clones; 70% to 90% occur a single time. The top ten clonotypes cover about 1.7% of the sample.

This material consisted of peripheral blood, taken in a trial of Ad26.COV2.S vaccine versus placebo. Source of these receptors: a person between 18 and 65 years old who received the Ad26.COV2.S COVID-19 vaccine or a placebo.

The rearrangement uses TRBV5-5 and TRBJ2-1; possibly TRBD2 for D (6 bases). With 1 base removed from V and 0 bases from J, the gap between germline ends came to 8 bases. Germline V gene sequence: CDR1 SGHKS, CDR2 YYEKEE (reference sequence). This CDR3 is 15 amino acids long. CDR3 amino acids: CASSLTGDSYNEQFF. The CDR3 DNA reads TGTGCCAGCAGCTTGACGGGAGACTCCTACAATGAGCAGTTCTTC.

The V gene is TRBV5-3, the J gene TRBJ2-1; TRBD2 agrees at 13 bases. TRBV5-3 is noted as an ORF with a role that remains uncertain. This CDR3 has 15 amino acids. With V trimmed by 5 bases and J by 7 bases, 6 bases remained unmatched. CDR3 nucleotides: TGTGCCAGAAGTCGAAGACTAGCGGGGGGAAATGAGCAGTTCTTC. It yields the protein CARSRRLAGGNEQFF.